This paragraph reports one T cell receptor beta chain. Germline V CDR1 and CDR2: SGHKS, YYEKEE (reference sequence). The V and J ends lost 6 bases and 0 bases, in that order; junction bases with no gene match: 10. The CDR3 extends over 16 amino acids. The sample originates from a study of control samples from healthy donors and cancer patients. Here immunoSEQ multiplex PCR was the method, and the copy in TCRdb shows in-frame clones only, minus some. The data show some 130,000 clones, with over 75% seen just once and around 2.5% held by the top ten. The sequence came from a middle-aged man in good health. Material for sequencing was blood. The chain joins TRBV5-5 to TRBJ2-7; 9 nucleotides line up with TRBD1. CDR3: CASTKSGTGNSYEQYF. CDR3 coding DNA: TGTGCCAGCACCAAATCCGGGACAGGGAACTCCTACGAGCAGTACTTC.